Here is one T cell receptor (beta chain) with its context. This specimen belongs to a study of CD8 T cells in Susac syndrome. V lost 5 bases, J lost 0 bases, and 14 bases lay in between. The CDR3 runs to 15 residues. Germline V gene sequence: CDR1 GTSNPN, CDR2 SVGIG (reference sequence). Random hexamers primed reverse transcription of about 0.5 to 1 ug RNA. In TCRdb, the immunoSEQ multiplex PCR reads were re-called with MiXCR into one record per CDR3 protein. Of 100,000 to 150,000 distinct CDR3 sequences in the sample, 90% to 95% were seen once. The TCR originated in a human donor in good health. Sequenced input: CD4+ T cells from PBMCs. V usage is TRBV30 and J usage is TRBJ1-5, with no clear D. The CDR3 region has the DNA TGTGCCTGGTCTTCGGCATCTTATAGCAATCAGCCCCAGCATTTT. Protein: CAWSSASYSNQPQHF.